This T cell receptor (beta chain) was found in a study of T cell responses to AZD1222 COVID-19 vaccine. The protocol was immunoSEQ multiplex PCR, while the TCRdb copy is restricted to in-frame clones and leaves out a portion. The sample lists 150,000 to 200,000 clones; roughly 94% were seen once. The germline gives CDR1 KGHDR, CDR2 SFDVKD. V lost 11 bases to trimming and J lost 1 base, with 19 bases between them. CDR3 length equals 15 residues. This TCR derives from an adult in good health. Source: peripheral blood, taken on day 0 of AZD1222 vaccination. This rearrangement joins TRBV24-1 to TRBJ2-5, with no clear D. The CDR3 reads CAIQGNAGGQETQYF. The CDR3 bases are TGTGCCATCCAAGGAAACGCTGGCGGCCAAGAGACCCAGTACTTC.